This TCR beta chain is from a study of CD8 T cells in ankylosing spondylitis. This clonotype was detected many times. Its antigen is as yet unknown. Broader study findings: The clones that were linked to disease were reported to be significantly enriched in matched synovial fluid samples from ankylosing spondylitis patients.

One entry per CDR3 protein, called by TCRdb with MiXCR from the 5' RACE reads. The sample contains 200,000 or so distinct CDR3 sequences, 10% to 15% of which appear only once. Trimming left V 4 bases short and J 3 bases short, with 13 bases between. This CDR3 contains 14 residues. CDR1 and CDR2 from the germline V gene are SGHAT and FQNNGV. The sequenced sample consisted of blood, either unsorted or a sorted T cell fraction (not recorded which). The rearrangement links TRBV11-2 to TRBJ2-7; perhaps TRBD1 as D (6 bases). This receptor was identified in a female donor with ankylosing spondylitis or in good health (not recorded which). This chain's CDR3 is CASSYQQGNYEQYF. CDR3 sequence (DNA): TGTGCCAGCAGCTACCAACAGGGAAACTACGAGCAGTACTTC.